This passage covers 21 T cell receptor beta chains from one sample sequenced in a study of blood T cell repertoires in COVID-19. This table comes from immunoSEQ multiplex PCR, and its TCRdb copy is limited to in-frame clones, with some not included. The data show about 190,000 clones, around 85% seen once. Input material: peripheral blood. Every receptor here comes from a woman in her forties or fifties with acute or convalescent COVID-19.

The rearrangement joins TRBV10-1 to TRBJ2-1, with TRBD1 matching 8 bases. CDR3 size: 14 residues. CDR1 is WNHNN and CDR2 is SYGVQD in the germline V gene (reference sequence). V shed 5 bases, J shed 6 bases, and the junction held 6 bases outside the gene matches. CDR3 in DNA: TGCGCCAGCAGTTGGGGACAGGAGAGCAATGAGCAGTTCTTC. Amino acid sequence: CASSWGQESNEQFF.

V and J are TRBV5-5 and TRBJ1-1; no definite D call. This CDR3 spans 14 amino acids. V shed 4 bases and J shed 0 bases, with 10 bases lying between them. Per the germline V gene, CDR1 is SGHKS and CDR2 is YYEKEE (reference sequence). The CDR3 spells CASSQVGMNTEAFF. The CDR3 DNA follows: TGTGCCAGCAGCCAGGTCGGCATGAACACTGAAGCTTTCTTT.

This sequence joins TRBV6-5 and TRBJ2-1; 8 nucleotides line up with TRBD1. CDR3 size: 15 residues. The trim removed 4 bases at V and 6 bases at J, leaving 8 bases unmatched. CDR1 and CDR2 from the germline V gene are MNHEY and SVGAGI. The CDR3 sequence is CASSFTGGMGNEQFF. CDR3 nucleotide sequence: TGTGCCAGCAGTTTCACAGGGGGTATGGGCAATGAGCAGTTCTTC.

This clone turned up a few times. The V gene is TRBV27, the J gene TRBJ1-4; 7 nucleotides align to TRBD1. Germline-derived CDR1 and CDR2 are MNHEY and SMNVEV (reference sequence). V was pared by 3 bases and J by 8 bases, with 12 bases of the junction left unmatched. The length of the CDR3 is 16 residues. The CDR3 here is CASSFRGFRGIEKLFF. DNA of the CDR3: TGTGCCAGCAGTTTCCGGGGGTTCAGGGGGATCGAAAAACTGTTTTTT. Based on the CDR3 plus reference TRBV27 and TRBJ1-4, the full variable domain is EAQVTQNPRYLITVTGKKLTVTCSQNMNHEYMSWYRQDPGLGLRQIYYSMNVEVTDKGDVPEGYKVSRKEKRNFPLILESPSPNQTSLYFCASSFRGFRGIEKLFFGSGTQLSVL.

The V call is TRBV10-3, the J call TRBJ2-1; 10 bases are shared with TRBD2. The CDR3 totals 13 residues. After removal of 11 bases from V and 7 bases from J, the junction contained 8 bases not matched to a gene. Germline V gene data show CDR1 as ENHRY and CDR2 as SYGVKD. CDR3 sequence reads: CALKREGRNEQFF. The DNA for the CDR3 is TGTGCCCTCAAGCGGGAGGGCAGGAATGAGCAGTTCTTC.

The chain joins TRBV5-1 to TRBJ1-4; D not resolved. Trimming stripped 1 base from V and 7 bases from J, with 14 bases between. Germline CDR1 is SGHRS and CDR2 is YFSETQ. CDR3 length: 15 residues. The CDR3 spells CASSLSGMEGEKLFF. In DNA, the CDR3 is TGCGCCAGCAGCTTGTCTGGGATGGAGGGTGAAAAACTGTTTTTT.

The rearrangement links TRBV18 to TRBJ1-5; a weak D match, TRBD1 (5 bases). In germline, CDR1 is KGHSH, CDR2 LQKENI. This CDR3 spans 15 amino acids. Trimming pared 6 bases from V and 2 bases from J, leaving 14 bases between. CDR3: CASSTGVSGNQPQHF. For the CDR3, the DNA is TGTGCCAGCTCGACGGGGGTGAGTGGCAATCAGCCCCAGCATTTT.

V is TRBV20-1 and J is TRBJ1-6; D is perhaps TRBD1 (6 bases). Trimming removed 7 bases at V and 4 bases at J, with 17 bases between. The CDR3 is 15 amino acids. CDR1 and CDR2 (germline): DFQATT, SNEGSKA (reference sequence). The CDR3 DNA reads TGCAGTGTTAGTAGACAGGAGAGTTATAATTCACCCCTCCACTTT. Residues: CSVSRQESYNSPLHF.

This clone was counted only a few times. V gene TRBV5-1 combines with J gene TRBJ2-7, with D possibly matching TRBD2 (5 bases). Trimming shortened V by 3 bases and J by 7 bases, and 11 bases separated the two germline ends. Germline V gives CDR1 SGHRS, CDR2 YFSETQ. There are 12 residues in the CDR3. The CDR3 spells CASSSGLGEQYF. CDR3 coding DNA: TGCGCCAGCAGCTCCGGACTGGGGGAGCAGTACTTC.

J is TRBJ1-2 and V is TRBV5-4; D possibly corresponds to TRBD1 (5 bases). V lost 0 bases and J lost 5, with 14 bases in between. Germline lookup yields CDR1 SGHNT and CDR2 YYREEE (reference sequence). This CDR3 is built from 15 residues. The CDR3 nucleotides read TGTGCCAGCAGCTTGGGACAGCTTTTAGGGTATGGCTACACCTTC. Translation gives CASSLGQLLGYGYTF.

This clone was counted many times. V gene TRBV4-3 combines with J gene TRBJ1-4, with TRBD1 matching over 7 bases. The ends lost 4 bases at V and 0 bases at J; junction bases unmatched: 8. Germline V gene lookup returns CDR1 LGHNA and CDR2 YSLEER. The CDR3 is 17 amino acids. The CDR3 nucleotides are TGCGCCAGCAGCCCCAGAAGGGGGCGGTCAACTAATGAAAAACTGTTTTTT. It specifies CASSPRRGRSTNEKLFF.

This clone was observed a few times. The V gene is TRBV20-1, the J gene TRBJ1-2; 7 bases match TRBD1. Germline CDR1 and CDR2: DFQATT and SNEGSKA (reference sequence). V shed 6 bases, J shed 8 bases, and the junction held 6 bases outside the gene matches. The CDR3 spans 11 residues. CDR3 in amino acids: CSAGDSKGYTF. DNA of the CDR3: TGCAGTGCGGGGGACAGCAAGGGCTACACCTTC.

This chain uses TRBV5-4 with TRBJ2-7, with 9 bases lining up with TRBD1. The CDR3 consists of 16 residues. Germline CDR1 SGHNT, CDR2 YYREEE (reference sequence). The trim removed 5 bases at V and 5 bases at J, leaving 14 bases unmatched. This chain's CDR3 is CASRDGLQGAKDEQYF. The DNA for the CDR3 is TGTGCCAGCAGAGACGGGTTACAGGGGGCCAAGGACGAGCAGTACTTC.

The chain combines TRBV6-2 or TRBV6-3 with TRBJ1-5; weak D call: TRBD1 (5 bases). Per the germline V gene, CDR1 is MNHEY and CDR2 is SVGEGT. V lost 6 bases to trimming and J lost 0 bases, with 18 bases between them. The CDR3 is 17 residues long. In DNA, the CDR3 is TGTGCCAGCAGCCCTTCTAGCGACAGTTATAGCAATCAGCCCCAGCATTTT. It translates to CASSPSSDSYSNQPQHF.

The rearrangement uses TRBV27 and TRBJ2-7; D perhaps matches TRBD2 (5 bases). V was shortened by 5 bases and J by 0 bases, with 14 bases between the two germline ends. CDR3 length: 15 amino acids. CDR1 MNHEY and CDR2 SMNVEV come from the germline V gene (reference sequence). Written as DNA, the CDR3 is TGTGCCAGCAGTCTCCGGACTTTGAGCTCCTACGAGCAGTACTTC. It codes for CASSLRTLSSYEQYF.

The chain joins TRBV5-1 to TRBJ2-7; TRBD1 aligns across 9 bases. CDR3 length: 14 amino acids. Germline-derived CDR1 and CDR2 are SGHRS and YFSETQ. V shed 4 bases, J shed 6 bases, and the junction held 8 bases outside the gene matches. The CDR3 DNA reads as TGCGCCAGCAGCCGACGGGGGGACAGGGCCGAGCAGTACTTC. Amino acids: CASSRRGDRAEQYF.

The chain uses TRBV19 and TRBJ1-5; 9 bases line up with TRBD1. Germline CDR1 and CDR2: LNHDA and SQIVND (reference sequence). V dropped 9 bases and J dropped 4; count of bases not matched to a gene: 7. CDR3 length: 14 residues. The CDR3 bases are TGTGCCAGCGCGGGACAGGGAAATAATCAGCCCCAGCATTTT. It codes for CASAGQGNNQPQHF.

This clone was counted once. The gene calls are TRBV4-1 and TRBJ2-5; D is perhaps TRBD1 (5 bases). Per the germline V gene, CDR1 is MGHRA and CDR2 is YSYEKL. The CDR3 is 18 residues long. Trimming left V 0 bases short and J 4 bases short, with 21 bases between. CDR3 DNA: TGCGCCAGCAGCCAAGATTTCGTGACGGCAGGGCGAGGAGAGACCCAGTACTTC. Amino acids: CASSQDFVTAGRGETQYF.

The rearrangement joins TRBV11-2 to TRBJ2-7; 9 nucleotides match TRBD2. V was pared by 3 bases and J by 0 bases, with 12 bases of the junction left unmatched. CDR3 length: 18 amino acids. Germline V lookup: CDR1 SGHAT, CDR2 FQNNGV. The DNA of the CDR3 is TGTGCCAGCAGCTTCTCGGGCGGGAGGGCGCCGGGCTCCTACGAGCAGTACTTC. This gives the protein CASSFSGGRAPGSYEQYF.

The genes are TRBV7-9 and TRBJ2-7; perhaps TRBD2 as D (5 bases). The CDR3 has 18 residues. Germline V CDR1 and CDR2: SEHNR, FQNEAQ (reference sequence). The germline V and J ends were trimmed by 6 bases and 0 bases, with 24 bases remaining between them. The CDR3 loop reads CASSDSTAAGGSSYEQYF. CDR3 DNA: TGTGCCAGCAGTGATAGCACGGCGGCGGGCGGCAGCTCCTACGAGCAGTACTTC.

CDR3 DNA: TGCAGTGCTAGTAGGCAGGGGAATCAGCCCCAGCATTTT. This sequence encodes CSASRQGNQPQHF. The rearrangement links TRBV20-1 to TRBJ1-5; weak D call: TRBD1 (6 bases). Germline V gene lookup returns CDR1 DFQATT and CDR2 SNEGSKA (reference sequence). V lost 3 bases and J 4 bases, leaving 10 bases between the germline ends. The CDR3 extends over 13 amino acids.